This entry lists 23 T cell receptor beta chains sequenced from one sample in a study of CD8 T cells in ankylosing spondylitis. Study-level findings and limits: Seemingly characteristic of ankylosing spondylitis blood was a TCR beta motif consisting of 7 or 8 highly homologous variants.

Their target antigens are unknown. MiXCR, applied by TCRdb to the 5' RACE reads, yields one record per CDR3 protein. The sample records some 840,000 distinct CDR3 sequences, approximately 12% being singletons. The material sequenced was blood, either unsorted or a sorted T cell fraction (not recorded which). The receptors come from a male donor with ankylosing spondylitis.

This clonotype was seen a few times. The V call is TRBV10-3, the J call TRBJ1-4; D is possibly TRBD1 (5 bases). Trimming took off 10 bases at V and 5 bases at J, with 14 bases between the two ends. The CDR3 loop spans 13 amino acids. Per the germline V gene, CDR1 is ENHRY and CDR2 is SYGVKD. CDR3 in amino acids: CATRDDKNEKLFF. CDR3 nucleotides: TGTGCCACCCGGGACGATAAGAATGAAAAACTGTTTTTT.

This clonotype was observed a handful of times. The CDR3 DNA reads TGCAGTGCTAGTGGGTATCGAACCCCCACTGAAGCTTTCTTT. Translating it yields CSASGYRTPTEAFF. V gene TRBV20-1 combines with J gene TRBJ1-1; D remains unclear. Germline V gene lookup returns CDR1 DFQATT and CDR2 SNEGSKA (reference sequence). The CDR3 sequence is 14 residues long. V was shortened by 3 bases and J by 4 bases, with 15 bases between the two germline ends.

This clonotype turned up a few times. The junction departs from germline at one end; a sequencing error may be responsible. This chain joins TRBV7-7 and TRBJ2-2, with D tentatively TRBD2 (6 bases). The CDR3 consists of 13 residues. CDR1 is SSHAT, CDR2 FNYEAQ, per germline (reference sequence). CDR3: CASSWGDTGELFF. The CDR3 DNA reads as TGTGCTAGCAGCTGGGGGGACACCGGGGAGCTGTTTTTT.

This clonotype came up many times. J is TRBJ1-1 and V is TRBV29-1; D remains unclear. V lost 7 bases to trimming and J lost 2 bases, with 11 bases between them. This CDR3 region has 12 residues. Per germline, CDR1 SQVTM and CDR2 ANQGSEA. CDR3 in amino acids: CSAKGLNTEAFF. CDR3 DNA: TGCAGCGCTAAGGGCCTCAACACTGAAGCTTTCTTT. The complete variable domain, with remaining parts taken from reference TRBV29-1 and TRBJ1-1, reads SAVISQKPSRDICQRGTSLTIQCQVDSQVTMMFWYRQQPGQSLTLIATANQGSEATYESGFVIDKFPISRPNLTFSTLTVSNMSPEDSSIYLCSAKGLNTEAFFGQGTRLTVV.

This chain uses TRBV15 with TRBJ1-5, with D perhaps TRBD1 (6 bases). The CDR3 covers 13 residues. V shed 3 bases and J shed 5 bases, with 8 bases lying between them. Germline CDR1 is LNHNV and CDR2 is YYDKDF (reference sequence). The CDR3 DNA reads TGTGCCACCAGCAGGAGACAGGATCAGCCCCAGCATTTT. It translates to CATSRRQDQPQHF.

The chain uses TRBV7-8 and TRBJ1-1; D remains ambiguous. The V gene lost 7 bases and the J gene lost 1 base, with 13 bases spanning the gap. The CDR3 consists of 14 residues. The germline gives CDR1 SGHVS, CDR2 FQNEAQ. The DNA of the CDR3 is TGTGCCAGCACCCGGGAGGGAGAGAACACTGAAGCTTTCTTT. Translating gives CASTREGENTEAFF. Full variable domain (remainder filled in from reference TRBV7-8 and TRBJ1-1): GAGVSQSPRYKVAKRGQDVALRCDPISGHVSLFWYQQALGQGPEFLTYFQNEAQLDKSGLPSDRFFAERPEGSVSTLKIQRTQQEDSAVYLCASTREGENTEAFFGQGTRLTVV.

The table lists this clonotype with a few counts. V and J are TRBV5-4 and TRBJ2-2; no clear D gene. V was clipped by 3 bases and J by 6 bases, with 6 bases between them. This CDR3 has 12 residues. CDR1 and CDR2 (germline): SGHNT, YYREEE (reference sequence). CDR3 DNA: TGTGCCAGCAGCTCCGGAGCCGGGGAGCTGTTTTTT. Translating gives CASSSGAGELFF.

The V gene is TRBV28, the J gene TRBJ2-5; D tentatively reads TRBD1 or TRBD2 (6 bases each). V lost 7 bases to trimming and J lost 7 bases, with 19 bases between them. CDR1 and CDR2 from the germline V gene are MDHEN and SYDVKM. The CDR3 totals 14 residues. CDR3 in DNA: TGTGCCAGCATTAATCAGGGAGAGGGGGGGACCCAGTACTTC. Translation: CASINQGEGGTQYF.

The CDR3 region is CATNLGATNEKLFF. CDR3 DNA sequence: TGTGCCACGAACTTGGGGGCAACTAATGAAAAACTGTTTTTT. The V call is TRBV28, the J call TRBJ1-4; D is perhaps TRBD1 (5 bases). V shed 10 bases and J shed 0 bases, with 12 bases lying between them. CDR3 length: 14 residues. Germline V gene sequence: CDR1 MDHEN, CDR2 SYDVKM.

This chain joins TRBV12-3 or TRBV12-4 and TRBJ1-1; a possible D gene is TRBD1 (6 bases). The ends were cut back, 2 bases at V and 6 bases at J, with 13 bases in the middle. The CDR3 sequence is 14 residues long. The CDR3 DNA is TGTGCCAGCAGTTTAATCTCGGGGGCCGCTGAAGCTTTCTTT. Its protein product is CASSLISGAAEAFF.

Of note for this clonotype: Sequence at one end of the junction differs from germline and may be a read error. V gene TRBV20-1 combines with J gene TRBJ2-6; a weak D match, TRBD2 (6 bases). This CDR3 has 17 amino acids. Germline assignment: CDR1 DFQATT and CDR2 SNEGSKA (reference sequence). The CDR3 reads CCAREVHKISGANVLTF. CDR3 bases: TGCTGTGCTAGGGAGGTACACAAAATCTCTGGGGCCAACGTCCTGACTTTC.

This clonotype was counted between two and nine times. This chain uses TRBV28 with TRBJ2-4, with 9 bases matching TRBD1. V shed 7 bases and J 5 bases; nucleotides not matched to a gene: 6. The germline V gene has CDR1 MDHEN and CDR2 SYDVKM. The CDR3 loop spans 14 amino acids. The CDR3, as DNA: TGTGCCAGCAACCCGACAGGGGGTGAAAACATTCAGTACTTC. Residues: CASNPTGGENIQYF.

This clonotype showed up just a few times. This chain connects TRBV5-1 to TRBJ1-4, with D maybe TRBD1 (6 bases). The germline V gene has CDR1 SGHRS and CDR2 YFSETQ. This CDR3 spans 15 amino acids. Trimming took 1 base from V and 6 from J, leaving 13 bases between them. CDR3 DNA: TGCGCCAGCAGCTTGAGTAACAGGGTGGATGAAAAACTGTTTTTT. The encoded protein is CASSLSNRVDEKLFF.

Only a few counts were recorded for this clonotype. The chain employs TRBV27 and TRBJ2-2; a possible D gene is TRBD2 (6 bases). The V end was cut by 5 bases, the J end by 6 bases, with 13 bases between. The CDR3 covers 14 residues. Germline CDR1 is MNHEY and CDR2 is SMNVEV (reference sequence). CDR3 sequence: CASSPGARAGELFF. The CDR3 DNA is TGTGCCAGCAGTCCGGGAGCTCGGGCCGGGGAGCTGTTTTTT.

The J gene is TRBJ2-3, the V gene TRBV20-1; D call uncertain. Trimming took off 3 bases at V and 4 bases at J, with 5 bases between the two ends. The CDR3 totals 11 residues. CDR1 DFQATT and CDR2 SNEGSKA come from the germline V gene (reference sequence). CDR3 nucleotides: TGCAGTGCTAGTCATCCAGATACGCAGTATTTT. It codes for CSASHPDTQYF.

CDR3 coding DNA: TGCGCCAGCAGCTTGGGGGGGACTATAATCTACGAGCAGTACTTC. Its protein product is CASSLGGTIIYEQYF. This sequence joins TRBV5-1 and TRBJ2-7; the match to TRBD2 covers 7 bases. The junction had 6 bases not matched to a gene; V was cut back by 0 bases and J by 3 bases. The CDR3 has 15 residues. Germline V gene sequence: CDR1 SGHRS, CDR2 YFSETQ.

This clonotype has only a few counts. The genes are TRBV3-1 and TRBJ1-1, with D unresolved. Germline CDR1 and CDR2: LGHDT and YNNKEL (reference sequence). The CDR3 length is 15 residues. Trimming took 7 bases from V and 1 from J, leaving 16 bases between them. CDR3 sequence: CASTSRAGWNTEAFF. CDR3 bases: TGTGCCAGCACCTCTAGGGCGGGATGGAACACTGAAGCTTTCTTT.

This chain uses TRBV9 with TRBJ2-3; 7 bases fit TRBD2. After removal of 5 bases from V and 8 bases from J, the junction contained 5 bases not matched to a gene. Germline V CDR1 and CDR2: SGDLS, YYNGEE. The CDR3 runs to 12 residues. CDR3 sequence: CASRGRAGTQYF. The CDR3, as DNA: TGTGCCAGCAGGGGGAGGGCGGGTACGCAGTATTTT. The full variable domain, completed using reference TRBV9 and TRBJ2-3, is DSGVTQTPKHLITATGQRVTLRCSPRSGDLSVYWYQQSLDQGLQFLIQYYNGEERAKGNILERFSAQQFPDLHSELNLSSLELGDSALYFCASRGRAGTQYFGPGTRLTVL.

The gene calls are TRBV6-1 and TRBJ2-1, with 8 bases matching TRBD1. V dropped 6 bases and J dropped 0; count of bases not matched to a gene: 4. Germline values: CDR1 MNHNS, CDR2 SASEGT. This CDR3 contains 15 residues. The CDR3 DNA follows: TGTGCCAGCAGAGCCGGACAGGGCTCCTACAATGAGCAGTTCTTC. It translates to CASRAGQGSYNEQFF.

This clonotype was detected a few times. The rearrangement joins TRBV4-1 to TRBJ1-1; the match to TRBD1 covers 7 bases. The CDR3 is 15 residues long. V gave up 4 bases and J gave up 4 bases; unmatched junction bases: 9. Looked up from germline, CDR1 is MGHRA and CDR2 is YSYEKL. The CDR3 region is CASSPPIDRVTEAFF. The CDR3 DNA is TGCGCCAGCAGCCCCCCTATCGACAGGGTCACTGAAGCTTTCTTT.

This clonotype occurred a few times. CDR3 sequence (DNA): TGTGCCAGCTCCCACAGGGATTCTGAAGCTTTCTTT. Protein product: CASSHRDSEAFF. The chain carries TRBV18 and TRBJ1-1, with a weak D call TRBD1 (6 bases). The CDR3 has 12 amino acids. Trimming cost V 6 bases and J 6 bases, with 11 bases left between them. CDR1 is KGHSH and CDR2 is LQKENI in the germline V gene.

The rearrangement links TRBV12-3 or TRBV12-4 to TRBJ2-1; 9 bases are a match to TRBD2. The CDR3 contains 14 residues. Trimming cost V 7 bases and J 2 bases; bases outside gene matches: 3. CDR3 coding DNA: TGTGCCAGCACCGTAGCGGGGGCCTACAATGAGCAGTTCTTC. This encodes CASTVAGAYNEQFF.

This chain uses TRBV20-1 with TRBJ2-1; D not resolved. The CDR3 runs to 12 residues. Germline V gene data show CDR1 as DFQATT and CDR2 as SNEGSKA (reference sequence). The CDR3 bases are TGCAGCCTCCCCTCAAGGGCGCGTGAGCAGTTCTTC. Translation: CSLPSRAREQFF.